What follows describes a single T cell receptor beta chain. This sample is drawn from a study of response to subunit inactivated influenza vaccine. CDR1 and CDR2 (germline): SGHAT, FQNNGV. Deletions cut 2 bases from V and 1 base from J, with 12 bases between. There are 15 residues in the CDR3. One entry per CDR3 protein, called by TCRdb with MiXCR from the RT-PCR reads. Among around 710,000 distinct CDR3 sequences listed, approximately 15% were seen once. This specimen consisted of PBMCs from blood, obtained roughly 15 days before vaccination. The TCR sequence derives from a man aged 45-65 years who received an inactivated influenza vaccine. The chain carries TRBV11-2 and TRBJ2-7; D may be TRBD2 (6 bases). Here the CDR3 reads CASSLIWGLSYEQYF. CDR3 DNA: TGTGCCAGCAGCTTAATCTGGGGACTTTCCTACGAGCAGTACTTC.